The following is a TCR beta chain sequence with its context. Its antigen is not identified. The sample originates from a study of T cells after yellow fever vaccination. Across the whole study: Libraries from low-cell-number fractions were prepared with the SMART-Seq v4 Ultra Low Input RNA kit. Points from the study as a whole: Weaker overall, the secondary response nonetheless peaked faster (day 5 versus 15).

The V segment lost 2 bases and the J segment 2 bases; nucleotides outside the gene matches: 7. This CDR3 is built from 16 residues. Germline-derived CDR1 and CDR2 are MNHEY and SMNVEV (reference sequence). TCRdb fed the 5' RACE reads into MiXCR, producing one record per CDR3 protein. The sample includes around 610,000 distinct CDR3 sequences, roughly 13% of them seen just once. This sequence was found in a man aged 25 to 45 who received the YFV17D yellow fever vaccine. Sequences were derived from PBMCs, sampled on the day of the yellow fever booster vaccination. This chain links TRBV27 with TRBJ2-7; 9 bases match TRBD1. The CDR3 DNA follows: TGTGCCAGCAGTTTAAGGTGGGGACAGGGTACCTACGAGCAGTACTTC. This gives the protein CASSLRWGQGTYEQYF.